These 18 T cell receptor beta chains originate from one sample sequenced in a study of blood T cell repertoires in COVID-19 (TCRdb year 2020). The library was generated by the immunoSEQ multiplex PCR assay. TCRdb took over this immuneACCESS table, retaining in-frame rearrangements with V and J assigned. Such tables are incomplete; in checked studies, under half of the missing clones stem from an unresolved V gene, and the remainder is unexplained. The table for this sample lists some 390,000 clones; approximately 90% of them were counted only once. The ten largest clones represent roughly 1.4% of the sample. The specimen was peripheral blood. These receptors all come from a woman in her thirties or forties with COVID-19, enrolled during active disease.

The J gene is TRBJ2-7, the V gene TRBV27, with a weak D call TRBD2 (7 bases). Trimming took off 6 bases at V and 6 bases at J, with 18 bases between the two ends. The CDR3 spans 14 residues. From germline, CDR1 is MNHEY and CDR2 SMNVEV (reference sequence). The CDR3 DNA reads as TGTGCCAGCAGACGGGGGGCAGGTTATGGCGAGCAGTACTTC. The encoded protein is CASRRGAGYGEQYF.

This clone came up once. V is TRBV29-1 and J is TRBJ2-5; TRBD1 might be the D (5 bases). V lost 7 bases and J 4 bases, leaving 16 bases between the germline ends. Germline lookup yields CDR1 SQVTM and CDR2 ANQGSEA. The CDR3 loop spans 13 amino acids. The CDR3 bases are TGCAGCGCCACTGGGGCAGGCGGAGAGACCCAGTACTTC. Translated, it gives CSATGAGGETQYF.

This clone was counted once. The chain couples TRBV4-3 to TRBJ1-5; D ambiguous. The V end lost 1 base, the J end lost 4 bases, and 8 bases lay between the germline ends. The CDR3 sequence is 14 residues long. Germline CDR1 reads LGHNA; CDR2 reads YSLEER. The chain's CDR3 is CASSQGGTNQPQHF. The DNA of the CDR3 is TGCGCCAGCAGCCAAGGCGGAACTAATCAGCCCCAGCATTTT.

The CDR3 loop reads CASSLAGTGSNQPQHF. In nucleotides, the CDR3 is TGTGCCAGCAGCTTAGCCGGGACAGGGTCTAATCAGCCCCAGCATTTT. The rearrangement joins TRBV7-9 to TRBJ1-5; the match to TRBD1 covers 9 bases. In germline, CDR1 is SEHNR, CDR2 FQNEAQ (reference sequence). The length of the CDR3 is 16 residues. Trimming took 0 bases from V and 4 from J; bases not matched to a gene: 4. The full variable domain, rest sourced from reference TRBV7-9 and TRBJ1-5, is DTGVSQNPRHKITKRGQNVTFRCDPISEHNRLYWYRQTLGQGPEFLTYFQNEAQLEKSRLLSDRFSAERPKGSFSTLEIQRTEQGDSAMYLCASSLAGTGSNQPQHFGDGTRLSIL.

The gene calls are TRBV6-6 and TRBJ1-4; 9 bases agree with TRBD1. The CDR3 has 16 amino acids. Germline V gene sequence: CDR1 MNHNY, CDR2 SVGAGI (reference sequence). The trim removed 0 bases at V and 9 bases at J, leaving 8 bases unmatched. CDR3 nucleotides: TGTGCCAGCAGTTACTCCCGGACAGGGGTGGGTCAAAAACTGTTTTTT. Amino acid sequence: CASSYSRTGVGQKLFF.

The V call is TRBV19, the J call TRBJ2-3, with no clear D. The CDR3 length is 13 residues. The germline CDR1 and CDR2 sequences are LNHDA and SQIVND (reference sequence). Trimming shortened V by 3 bases and J by 4 bases, and 8 bases separated the two germline ends. Here the CDR3 reads CASSIRNADTQYF. CDR3 in DNA: TGTGCCAGTAGTATCCGTAATGCAGATACGCAGTATTTT.

J is TRBJ2-1 and V is TRBV6-5; the match to TRBD1 covers 8 bases. Trimming cost V 6 bases and J 3 bases; bases outside gene matches: 7. This CDR3 contains 15 residues. Germline values: CDR1 MNHEY, CDR2 SVGAGI. The DNA of the CDR3 is TGTGCCAGCAGAACAACAGGGGGAGGCTACAATGAGCAGTTCTTC. Amino acid sequence: CASRTTGGGYNEQFF.

To note about this clone: This specimen includes other DNA sequences encoding the same CDR3. The J gene is TRBJ1-2, the V gene TRBV6-2 or TRBV6-3; TRBD1 matches 8 bases. Germline-derived CDR1 and CDR2 are MNHEY and SVGEGT. With V trimmed by 6 bases and J by 5 bases, 5 bases remained unmatched. The CDR3 consists of 13 residues. CDR3 sequence (DNA): TGTGCCAGCAGCCCGGACAGGGTTTATGGCTACACCTTC. This translates into CASSPDRVYGYTF.

CDR3 bases: TGTGCCAGCAGTTTAAGAAGGGGGATGGCCCTCTACGAGCAGTACTTC. Translating it yields CASSLRRGMALYEQYF. The chain links TRBV28 to TRBJ2-7; TRBD1 is a possible D gene (6 bases). Germline loops: CDR1 MDHEN, CDR2 SYDVKM. The length of the CDR3 is 16 residues. Trimming left V 2 bases short and J 3 bases short, with 17 bases between.

This clone was found once. The chain uses TRBV5-6 and TRBJ1-2, with D possibly being TRBD1 (5 bases). Germline values: CDR1 SGHDT, CDR2 YYEEEE. V gave up 4 bases and J gave up 4 bases, with 23 bases separating them. The CDR3 has 17 amino acids. The CDR3 here is CASSLSPVGPNAYGYTF. Here the CDR3 DNA reads TGTGCCAGCAGCCTATCACCGGTGGGGCCGAACGCCTATGGCTACACCTTC.

The chain employs TRBV24-1 and TRBJ1-5; D unresolved. Germline V gene lookup returns CDR1 KGHDR and CDR2 SFDVKD. Trimming removed 3 bases at V and 5 bases at J, with 10 bases between. The CDR3 contains 14 residues. In nucleotides, the CDR3 is TGTGCCACCAGTGATGCGGGAAGGGATCAGCCCCAGCATTTT. It codes for CATSDAGRDQPQHF.

The chain couples TRBV5-6 to TRBJ2-7; 12 bases fit TRBD2. This CDR3 spans 16 amino acids. The V gene's germline CDR1 is SGHDT and CDR2 YYEEEE. V was clipped by 1 base and J by 5 bases; unmatched bases: 7. DNA of the CDR3: TGTGCCAGCAGCTTGCCCCGTCTAGCGGGAGGGGACGAGCAGTACTTC. Protein: CASSLPRLAGGDEQYF.

The J gene is TRBJ1-1, the V gene TRBV18, with a weak D call TRBD1 (6 bases). Germline CDR1 KGHSH, CDR2 LQKENI. This CDR3 spans 17 amino acids. V shed 1 base and J shed 0 bases, with 15 bases lying between them. CDR3 in amino acids: CASSPRKQGFVNTEAFF. CDR3 in DNA: TGTGCCAGCTCACCACGCAAACAGGGATTCGTGAACACTGAAGCTTTCTTT.

This sequence joins TRBV5-4 and TRBJ1-2; D perhaps matches TRBD1 (6 bases). Between the trimmed V and J ends, which lost 5 bases and 5 bases, there was a span of 16 bases. Germline V gene sequence: CDR1 SGHNT, CDR2 YYREEE (reference sequence). This CDR3 comprises 14 residues. The CDR3 loop is CASRPTGEGYGYTF. CDR3 sequence (DNA): TGTGCCAGCAGACCGACAGGCGAGGGGTATGGCTACACCTTC.

The rearrangement links TRBV6-5 to TRBJ2-5; TRBD2 is a possible D gene (5 bases). This CDR3 is 13 amino acids long. The germline V and J ends were trimmed by 6 bases and 5 bases, with 13 bases remaining between them. Germline V gene lookup returns CDR1 MNHEY and CDR2 SVGAGI. The CDR3 protein is CASSLGLWETQYF. The CDR3 nucleotides read TGTGCCAGCAGCCTCGGACTTTGGGAGACCCAGTACTTC.

This clone was recorded once. This same CDR3 is encoded by further DNA sequences in the sample. The chain recombines TRBV29-1 with TRBJ1-4, with D uncertain. From germline, CDR1 is SQVTM and CDR2 ANQGSEA. V was clipped by 7 bases and J by 0 bases, with 9 bases between them. The CDR3 covers 13 residues. This CDR3 reads CSASPATNEKLFF. CDR3 nucleotide sequence: TGCAGCGCATCCCCGGCAACTAATGAAAAACTGTTTTTT.

J is TRBJ2-7 and V is TRBV5-6; TRBD1 is a possible D gene (5 bases). The germline V and J ends were trimmed by 1 base and 6 bases, with 14 bases remaining between them. Germline CDR1 reads SGHDT; CDR2 reads YYEEEE. There are 14 residues in the CDR3. The CDR3 sequence is CASSLNLGALEQYF. In DNA form, the CDR3 reads TGTGCCAGCAGCTTGAACTTAGGGGCACTCGAGCAGTACTTC.

The V call is TRBV7-3, the J call TRBJ2-7, with TRBD2 matching 11 bases. The germline V gene has CDR1 SGHTA and CDR2 FQGTGA. Trimming took 1 base from V and 5 from J; bases not matched to a gene: 4. CDR3 length: 15 residues. The CDR3 DNA sequence: TGTGCCAGCAGCTTAATGAGTAGCGGGGGGGACGAGCAGTACTTC. Translated, it gives CASSLMSSGGDEQYF.